This TCR beta chain was sequenced for a study of cytotoxic CD8 clonotypes in ibrutinib-treated CLL. Study-level points and caveats: Patients with sustained remission and those progressing were sampled at differing times. Baseline values of clonality outstripped age-matched healthy donors and followed circulating CD8+ T-cell counts. Contraction or stability on treatment characterized the public clonotypes, which were uncommon.

Repertoires were generated with immunoSEQ multiplex PCR, while TCRdb's copy carries only in-frame clones and drops some. The data contain over 75,000 clones, 78% of them seen just once; the ten biggest clones take up 25% to 40%. Trimming cost V 2 bases and J 0 bases, with 12 bases left between them. This CDR3 comprises 16 residues. Germline V gives CDR1 MNHEY, CDR2 SMNVEV (reference sequence). This clone was found once. Its antigen remains unknown. The sample here was PBMCs, taken after 12 months of ibrutinib treatment. This sequence joins TRBV27 and TRBJ2-3, with D perhaps assigned TRBD1 or TRBD2 (6 bases each). The receptor's source is a human donor with chronic lymphocytic leukemia. CDR3 region: CASSLGGLRSTDTQYF. CDR3 in DNA: TGTGCCAGCAGTTTAGGGGGGCTCCGTAGCACAGATACGCAGTATTTT.